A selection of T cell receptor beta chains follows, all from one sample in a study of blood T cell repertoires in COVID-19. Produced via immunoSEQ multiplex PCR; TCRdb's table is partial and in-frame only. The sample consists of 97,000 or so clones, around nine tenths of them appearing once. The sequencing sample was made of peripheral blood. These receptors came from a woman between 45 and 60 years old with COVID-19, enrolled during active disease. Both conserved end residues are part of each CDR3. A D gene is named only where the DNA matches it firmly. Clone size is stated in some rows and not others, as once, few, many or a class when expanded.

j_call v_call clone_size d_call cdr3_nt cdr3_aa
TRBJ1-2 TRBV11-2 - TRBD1 TGTGCCAGCAGCTTCGGACAGGACCCTAGAGAAGCTATGAAGCACACCTTC CASSFGQDPREAMKHTF
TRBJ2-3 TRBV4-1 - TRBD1 TGCGCCAGCAGCCAACCTCTCAGGGGGCGTATTTATACAGATACGCAGTATTTT CASSQPLRGRIYTDTQYF
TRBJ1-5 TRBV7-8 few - TGTGCCAGCAGCTTAGGGGGGGGAGGAGGTCAGCCCCAGCATTTT CASSLGGGGGQPQHF
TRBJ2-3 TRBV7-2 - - TGTGCCAGCAGCCCCGGGACTGCAAGCACAGATACGCAGTATTTT CASSPGTASTDTQYF
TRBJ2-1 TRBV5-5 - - TGTGCCAGCAGCTTAGGGGGTACCTCCTACAATGAGCAGTTCTTC CASSLGGTSYNEQFF
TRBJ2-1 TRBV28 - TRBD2 TGTGCCAGCAGTTTAAGCGGGGGGGCGGGTGAGCAGTTCTTC CASSLSGGAGEQFF
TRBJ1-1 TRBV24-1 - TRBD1 TGTGCCACCAGTGAGTCCGGGACAGTGAACACTGAAGCTTTCTTT CATSESGTVNTEAFF
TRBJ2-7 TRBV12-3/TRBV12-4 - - TGTGCCAGCAGTTACAATCGATACGAGCAGTACTTC CASSYNRYEQYF
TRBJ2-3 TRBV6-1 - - TGTGCCAGCAGTGAAGCCCTTCAACATTATACGCAGTATTTT CASSEALQHYTQYF
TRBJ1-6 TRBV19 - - TGTGCCAGTAGTGGGACTTTCTCCTATAATTCACCCCTCCACTTT CASSGTFSYNSPLHF
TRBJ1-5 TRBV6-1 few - TGTGCCAGCAGTGAACCCCCCCCAGGGATGTTCCAGCCCCAGCATTTT CASSEPPPGMFQPQHF
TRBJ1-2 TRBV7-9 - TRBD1 TGTGCCAGCAGCTTAGATCGTATTACAGGGGGAGGCTACACCTTC CASSLDRITGGGYTF
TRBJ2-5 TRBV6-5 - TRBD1 TGTGCCAGCAGTAGGGACAGGGCACAAGAGACCCAGTACTTC CASSRDRAQETQYF
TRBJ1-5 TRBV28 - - TGTGCCAGCAGTTTAAATGGGGGCGGTCCTGGCAATCAGCCCCAGCATTTT CASSLNGGGPGNQPQHF
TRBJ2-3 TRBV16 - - TGTGCCAGCAGCCAATCTTACAGGGAAGCAGATACGCAGTATTTT CASSQSYREADTQYF
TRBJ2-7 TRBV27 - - TGTGCCAGCGCTACGGGGGTTCCAACCTACGAGCAGTACTTC CASATGVPTYEQYF
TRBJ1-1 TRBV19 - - TGTGCCAGTAGTCCCCAGGGTGCCCTGAACACTGAAGCTTTCTTT CASSPQGALNTEAFF
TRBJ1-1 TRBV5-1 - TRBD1 TGCGCCAGCAGCCCGGGGGACAGGGCGGGCACTGAAGCTTTCTTT CASSPGDRAGTEAFF
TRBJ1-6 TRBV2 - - TGTGCCAGCAGTTCAGACAGGTCCTATAATTCACCCCTCCACTTT CASSSDRSYNSPLHF
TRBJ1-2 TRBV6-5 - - TGTGCCAGCAGTTACTCATCTGGACACGAAGGTGGCTACACCTTC CASSYSSGHEGGYTF
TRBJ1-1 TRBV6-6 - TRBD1 TGTGCCAGCAGAGAGGGGGCCTGGAACACTGAAGCTTTCTTT CASREGAWNTEAFF
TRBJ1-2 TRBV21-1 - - TGTGCCAGCAGCCCTCCTGACAGGCCCTCGGGCTATGGCTACACCTTC CASSPPDRPSGYGYTF
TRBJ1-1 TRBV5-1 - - TGCGCCAGCAGCTTGGACCCCGCTACGGTGAACACTGAAGCTTTCTTT CASSLDPATVNTEAFF
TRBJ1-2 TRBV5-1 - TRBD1 TGCGCCAGCAGCTTGGATTTTATGACAGGGGGCGACTATGGCTACACCTTC CASSLDFMTGGDYGYTF
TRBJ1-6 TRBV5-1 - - TGCGCCAGCAGCTCCTCCGGGGGGGAACAATCACCCCTCCACTTT CASSSSGGEQSPLHF
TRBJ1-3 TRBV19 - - TGTGCCAGTAGTGTCCGGGACATCCCGCTCTCTGGAAACACCATATATTTT CASSVRDIPLSGNTIYF
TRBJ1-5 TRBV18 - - TGTGCCAGCTCACCAACGGAGGATCAGCCCCAGCATTTT CASSPTEDQPQHF
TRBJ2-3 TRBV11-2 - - TGTGCCAGCAGCTTGGCCAGGGCCACAGATACGCAGTATTTT CASSLARATDTQYF
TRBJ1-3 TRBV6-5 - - TGTGCCAGCATTCCTCCCTTATTAAACACCATATATTTT CASIPPLLNTIYF
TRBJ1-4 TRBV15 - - TGTGCCACCAGCAGAACCTATAGTGAAAAACTGTTTTTT CATSRTYSEKLFF
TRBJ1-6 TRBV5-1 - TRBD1 TGCGCCAGCAGCTGGGGACAGGGCAGGGAGGGTTCACCCCTCCACTTT CASSWGQGREGSPLHF
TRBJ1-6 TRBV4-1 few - TGCGCCAGCAGCCAAGAAGGAGGGTATGGAAATTCACCCCTCCACTTT CASSQEGGYGNSPLHF
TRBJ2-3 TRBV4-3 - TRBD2 TGCGCCAGCAGCCAAGATCAAGAGCGGGACACAGATACGCAGTATTTT CASSQDQERDTDTQYF
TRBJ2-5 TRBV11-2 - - TGTGCCAGCAGCTTAGGGTGGACAGGAGGGGAGACCCAGTACTTC CASSLGWTGGETQYF
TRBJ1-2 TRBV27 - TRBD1 TGTGCCAGCAGTATTGGACAGGGCTATGGCTACACCTTC CASSIGQGYGYTF
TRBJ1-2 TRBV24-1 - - TGTGCCACCAGTAATGGGCCCTATGGCTACACCTTC CATSNGPYGYTF
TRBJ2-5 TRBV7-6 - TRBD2 TGTGCCAGCAGCTGGGGGGGGACTAGCGGCCAAGAGACCCAGTACTTC CASSWGGTSGQETQYF
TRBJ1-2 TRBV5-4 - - TGTGCCAGCAGCTTATTGGGCAGTAACTATGGCTACACCTTC CASSLLGSNYGYTF
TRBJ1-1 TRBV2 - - TGTGCCAGCAGTAACAGGAGGAGGGACACTGAAGCTTTCTTT CASSNRRRDTEAFF
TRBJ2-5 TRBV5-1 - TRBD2 TGCGCCAGCAGCTCCGGGGGGGCGGGACCCGGGGAGACCCAGTACTTC CASSSGGAGPGETQYF
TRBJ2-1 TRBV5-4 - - TGTGCCAGCAGCTTGGGGCCGTACAATGAGCAGTTCTTC CASSLGPYNEQFF
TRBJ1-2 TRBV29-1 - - TGCAGCGTTGAATGGGAGGCCGGCTACACCTTC CSVEWEAGYTF
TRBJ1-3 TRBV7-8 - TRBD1 TGTGCCAGCAGCATTGGACAGGGGGCGTACACCATATATTTT CASSIGQGAYTIYF
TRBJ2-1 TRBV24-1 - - TGTGCCACCAGTGATTCCCAGGGCCCCGAGCAGTTCTTC CATSDSQGPEQFF